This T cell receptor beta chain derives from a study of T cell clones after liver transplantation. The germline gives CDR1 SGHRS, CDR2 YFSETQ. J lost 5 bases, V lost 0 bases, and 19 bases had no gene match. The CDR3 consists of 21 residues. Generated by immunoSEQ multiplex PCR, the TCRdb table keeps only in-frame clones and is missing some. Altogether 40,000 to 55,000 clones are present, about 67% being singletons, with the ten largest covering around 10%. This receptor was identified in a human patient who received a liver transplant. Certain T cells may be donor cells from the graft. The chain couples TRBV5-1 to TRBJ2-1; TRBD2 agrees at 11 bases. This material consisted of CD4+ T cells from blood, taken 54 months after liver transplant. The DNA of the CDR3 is TGCGCCAGCAGCTTGGCTGGGGCTAGCGGGGGGCCCGCCTTTACACACAATGAGCAGTTCTTC. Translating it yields CASSLAGASGGPAFTHNEQFF.